One sample yielded the 26 T cell receptor beta chains listed below, sequenced in a study of beta chain features in type 1 diabetes. Expressed TCRB transcripts were sequenced because the isolated RNA had all been reverse transcribed beforehand. TCRdb's table, derived via immunoSEQ multiplex PCR, lists solely in-frame clones and lacks some. The sample lists 300,000 or so clones; roughly 14% were seen once. Study conclusions and caveats: In every one of the four CD4+ subsets, TCRB CDR3s were moderately but significantly shorter in Type 1 diabetes patients.

Antigens of these TCRs are unknown. Sequencing was carried out using naive CD4+ T cells from blood. Receptors originate from a woman aged 18-29 years with type 1 diabetes.

This clone appeared once. The chain combines TRBV28 with TRBJ1-2, with 9 bases identical to TRBD1. The CDR3 has 16 residues. V shed 7 bases, J shed 2 bases, and the junction held 11 bases outside the gene matches. Germline lookup yields CDR1 MDHEN and CDR2 SYDVKM. In DNA, the CDR3 is TGTGCCAGCACCCCCCCGCCGGGACAGGGAAACTATGGCTACACCTTC. This codes for CASTPPPGQGNYGYTF.

The rearrangement links TRBV4-2 to TRBJ1-5; the match to TRBD1 covers 9 bases. This CDR3 spans 17 amino acids. Losses at the gene ends were 1 base for V and 2 bases for J; bases not matched to a gene: 6. The germline CDR1 and CDR2 sequences are LGHNA and YNFKEQ. This chain's CDR3 is CASSQAQGATGNQPQHF. As DNA, the CDR3 is TGTGCCAGCAGCCAAGCACAGGGGGCTACTGGCAATCAGCCCCAGCATTTT.

This rearrangement joins TRBV9 to TRBJ1-5, with D unclear. CDR1 is SGDLS and CDR2 is YYNGEE in the germline V gene. V was pared by 0 bases and J by 6 bases, with 10 bases between. The CDR3 runs to 14 residues. The CDR3 is CASSVAGSGQPQHF. The CDR3 DNA sequence: TGTGCCAGCAGCGTAGCGGGCAGCGGTCAGCCCCAGCATTTT.

This clone was found a few times. V gene TRBV25-1 combines with J gene TRBJ2-1; D gene uncertain. This CDR3 is 16 amino acids long. The germline gives CDR1 MGHDK, CDR2 SYGVNS. Trimming shortened V by 8 bases and J by 5 bases, and 22 bases separated the two germline ends. The CDR3 DNA is TGTGCCAGCCTCCCCTCTCGCCCAGGTTTCGACAATGAGCAGTTCTTC. This translates into CASLPSRPGFDNEQFF.

This clone was found a few times. The rearrangement links TRBV7-2 to TRBJ2-3; TRBD2 agrees at 11 bases. CDR3 length: 19 amino acids. The V gene end was trimmed by 4 bases and the J gene end by 1 base; junction bases not matched to a gene: 13. The germline CDR1 and CDR2 sequences are SGHTA and FQGNSA. The CDR3, as DNA: TGTGCCAGCAGCTACCCGACCAAACTAGCGGGAGTTGGCACAGATACGCAGTATTTT. As protein: CASSYPTKLAGVGTDTQYF.

This clone was counted a few times. The chain combines TRBV7-2 with TRBJ2-5, with 7 bases fitting TRBD2. Germline CDR1 SGHTA, CDR2 FQGNSA. V shed 3 bases and J 0 bases; nucleotides not matched to a gene: 4. This CDR3 region has 15 residues. CDR3 protein: CASSFSGNHQETQYF. CDR3 coding DNA: TGTGCCAGCAGCTTCAGCGGGAATCACCAAGAGACCCAGTACTTC.

The chain couples TRBV21-1 to TRBJ2-7; the D call TRBD1 from the table was never checked on the DNA. TRBV21-1 is a recognized pseudogene. The CDR3 loop spans 15 amino acids. Here the CDR3 DNA reads TGTGCAAATCACTTGTCCGGGACAGGGGACTACGAGCAGTACGTC. Amino acid sequence: CANHLSGTGDYEQYV.

This chain uses TRBV7-2 with TRBJ2-7, with unresolved D. The CDR3 spans 11 residues. V was cut by 6 bases and J by 6 bases, with 9 bases left in between. CDR1 and CDR2 (germline): SGHTA, FQGNSA. The DNA of the CDR3 is TGTGCCAGCAGATCTATTACCGAGCAGTACTTC. It encodes CASRSITEQYF.

Concerning this clone itself: Other DNA sequences within the sample encode an identical CDR3. The chain carries TRBV5-6 and TRBJ2-3, with 8 bases fitting TRBD2. This CDR3 is built from 13 residues. Germline CDR1 and CDR2: SGHDT and YYEEEE. Trimming took 5 bases from V and 1 from J; bases not matched to a gene: 0. The CDR3 reads CASRTSGTDTQYF. The CDR3 nucleotides read TGTGCCAGCAGGACTAGCGGCACAGATACGCAGTATTTT.

The chain's CDR3 is CASSPTFWSEAFF. In DNA, the CDR3 is TGTGCCAGCAGCCCAACCTTTTGGAGTGAAGCTTTCTTT. The gene calls are TRBV7-9 and TRBJ1-1; D uncertain. This CDR3 region has 13 residues. V shed 5 bases and J shed 7 bases, with 14 bases lying between them. The germline V gene encodes CDR1 SEHNR and CDR2 FQNEAQ (reference sequence).

This clone was found a few times. Other DNA sequences within the sample encode an identical CDR3. The CDR3 spells CASSLQETQYF. DNA of the CDR3: TGTGCCAGCAGCCTCCAAGAGACCCAGTACTTC. The rearrangement joins TRBV11-2 to TRBJ2-5; D is ambiguous. V dropped 5 bases and J dropped 1 base, with 2 bases sitting between them. This CDR3 is 11 amino acids long. Germline V CDR1 and CDR2: SGHAT, FQNNGV.

V is TRBV11-2 and J is TRBJ1-4; D is unclear. Trimming left V 5 bases short and J 5 bases short, with 18 bases between. CDR1 SGHAT and CDR2 FQNNGV come from the germline V gene. The CDR3 is 16 residues long. The CDR3 protein is CASSPSSGAGNEKLFF. The CDR3 nucleotides read TGTGCCAGCAGCCCGAGTTCGGGAGCAGGAAATGAAAAACTGTTTTTT.

This clone was seen a handful of times. The chain employs TRBV28 and TRBJ2-7, with D possibly TRBD1 on 6 matching bases. Germline V gene data show CDR1 as MDHEN and CDR2 as SYDVKM. V lost 5 bases, J lost 9 bases, and 17 bases lay in between. The CDR3 loop spans 13 amino acids. The CDR3 DNA reads as TGTGCCAGCAGTGTCTCCGGGACACCAAGGCAGTACTTC. It specifies CASSVSGTPRQYF.

This clone was counted only a few times. The rearrangement uses TRBV5-1 and TRBJ1-1; D possibly corresponds to TRBD1 (6 bases). The V gene's germline CDR1 is SGHRS and CDR2 YFSETQ. With 5 bases removed from V and 0 bases from J, the gap between germline ends came to 11 bases. The CDR3 sequence is 14 residues long. The CDR3 loop reads CASRKTGLNTEAFF. The CDR3 DNA is TGCGCCAGCAGAAAGACAGGTTTGAACACTGAAGCTTTCTTT.

The chain has TRBV7-2 and TRBJ2-3; D gene ambiguous. This CDR3 has 13 residues. V lost 5 bases and J lost 4, with 10 bases in between. Germline loops: CDR1 SGHTA, CDR2 FQGNSA. The CDR3 DNA follows: TGTGCCAGCAGCATCCTTAGTGCAGATACGCAGTATTTT. Amino acids: CASSILSADTQYF.

This sequence joins TRBV7-2 and TRBJ1-2; no reliable D call. Trimming left V 2 bases short and J 4 bases short, with 14 bases between. From germline, CDR1 is SGHTA and CDR2 FQGNSA. The CDR3 runs 15 residues. Written as DNA, the CDR3 is TGTGCCAGCAGCTTATCGGAAGGGAGAATCTATGGCTACACCTTC. It is translated as CASSLSEGRIYGYTF.

This clone was seen more than once but under ten times. V usage is TRBV9 and J usage is TRBJ1-1; 7 bases fit TRBD1. There are 15 residues in the CDR3. The germline CDR1 and CDR2 sequences are SGDLS and YYNGEE. J lost 3 bases, V lost 4 bases, and 9 bases had no gene match. The CDR3 DNA follows: TGTGCCAGCAGCCCGCTGGACAGGTACCACACTGAAGCTTTCTTT. It codes for CASSPLDRYHTEAFF.

The V call is TRBV18, the J call TRBJ1-2; D might be TRBD1 (5 bases). V was pared by 0 bases and J by 8 bases, with 10 bases between. In germline, CDR1 is KGHSH, CDR2 LQKENI. The CDR3 loop spans 13 amino acids. As DNA, the CDR3 is TGTGCCAGCTCACCACCGGGGCAGTGGGGCTACACCTTC. This translates into CASSPPGQWGYTF.

The V call is TRBV9, the J call TRBJ2-2; 10 bases match TRBD2. The J segment lost 7 bases and the V segment lost 4 bases, leaving 10 bases of the junction unmatched. CDR1 and CDR2 from the germline V gene are SGDLS and YYNGEE. The CDR3 is 16 amino acids. DNA of the CDR3: TGTGCCAGCAGCCAACAGCGGGAGGGCCTACACGGGGAGCTGTTTTTT. It yields the protein CASSQQREGLHGELFF.

The chain combines TRBV27 with TRBJ1-5; D possibly corresponds to TRBD1 (5 bases). Trimming removed 5 bases at V and 7 bases at J, with 15 bases between. CDR1 is MNHEY, CDR2 SMNVEV, per germline (reference sequence). This CDR3 has 14 amino acids. CDR3 nucleotides: TGTGCCAGCAGTGACAGACATGGAGCCCAGCCCCAGCATTTT. Its translation: CASSDRHGAQPQHF.

This clone was observed a handful of times. The rearrangement links TRBV15 to TRBJ2-7; a possible D gene is TRBD2 (6 bases). Germline CDR1 reads LNHNV; CDR2 reads YYDKDF (reference sequence). The CDR3 is 14 residues long. V gave up 0 bases and J gave up 3 bases, with 9 bases separating them. CDR3 in amino acids: CATSRELAVYEQYF. CDR3 in DNA: TGTGCCACCAGCAGAGAACTAGCAGTCTACGAGCAGTACTTC.

This clone appeared a few times. The chain is built from TRBV21-1 and TRBJ1-1; TRBD1 is the table's D call and was not checked against the DNA. TRBV21-1 is flagged as a pseudogene. The CDR3 extends over 17 amino acids. CDR3 nucleotide sequence: TGTGCCAGTCCCTCGTATCCCTCGACAGGGTGTGACACTGAAGCTTTCTTT. Its protein product is CASPSYPSTGCDTEAFF.

A few counts support this clone. The gene calls are TRBV6-5 and TRBJ2-3; 7 positions match TRBD1. This CDR3 has 15 amino acids. V dropped 0 bases and J dropped 0; count of bases not matched to a gene: 0. CDR1 is MNHEY, CDR2 SVGAGI, per germline. CDR3 DNA: TGTGCCAGCAGTTACTCGGACAGGAGCACAGATACGCAGTATTTT. Its protein is CASSYSDRSTDTQYF.

A few counts support this clone. This chain links TRBV9 with TRBJ2-1; D remains unclear. Germline lookup yields CDR1 SGDLS and CDR2 YYNGEE. Trimming removed 4 bases from V and 3 bases from J, with 8 bases in between. The CDR3 spans 13 residues. CDR3 bases: TGTGCCAGCAGCCCATACAACTACAATGAGCAGTTCTTC. Translation: CASSPYNYNEQFF.

This clone was detected a few times. The chain uses TRBV30 and TRBJ2-4; a possible D gene is TRBD2 (5 bases). V was clipped by 1 base and J by 4 bases, with 11 bases between them. Germline V lookup: CDR1 GTSNPN, CDR2 SVGIG (reference sequence). There are 14 residues in the CDR3. The CDR3 region has the DNA TGTGCCTGGAGTGCCCCTAGCAGAAAAAACATTCAGTACTTC. It codes for CAWSAPSRKNIQYF.

This chain links TRBV19 with TRBJ2-5; 11 positions match TRBD1. V shed 5 bases, J shed 4 bases, and the junction held 6 bases outside the gene matches. This CDR3 contains 15 residues. Germline CDR1 reads LNHDA; CDR2 reads SQIVND (reference sequence). CDR3: CASSPVGTGGETQYF. The DNA of the CDR3 is TGTGCCAGTAGTCCGGTTGGGACAGGGGGAGAGACCCAGTACTTC.